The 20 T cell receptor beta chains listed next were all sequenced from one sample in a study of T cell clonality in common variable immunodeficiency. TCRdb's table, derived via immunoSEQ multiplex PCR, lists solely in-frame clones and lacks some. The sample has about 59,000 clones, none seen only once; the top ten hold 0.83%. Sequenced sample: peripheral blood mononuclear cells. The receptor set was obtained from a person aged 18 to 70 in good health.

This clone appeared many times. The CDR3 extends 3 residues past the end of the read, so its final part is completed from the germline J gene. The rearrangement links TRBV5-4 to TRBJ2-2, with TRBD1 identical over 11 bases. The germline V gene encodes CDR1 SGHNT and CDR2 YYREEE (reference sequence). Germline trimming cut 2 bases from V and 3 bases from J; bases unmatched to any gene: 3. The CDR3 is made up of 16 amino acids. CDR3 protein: CASSFGDRGYTGELFF. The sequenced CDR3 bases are TGTGCCAGCAGCTTTGGGGACAGGGGGTACACCGGGGAG.

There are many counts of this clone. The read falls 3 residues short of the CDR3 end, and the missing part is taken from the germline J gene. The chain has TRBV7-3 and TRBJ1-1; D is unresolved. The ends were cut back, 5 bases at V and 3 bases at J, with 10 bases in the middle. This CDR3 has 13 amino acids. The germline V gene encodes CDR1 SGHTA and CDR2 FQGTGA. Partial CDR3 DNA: TGTGCCAGCAGCGCCCGCGGGGACACTGAA. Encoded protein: CASSARGDTE. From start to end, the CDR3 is CASSARGDTEAFF.

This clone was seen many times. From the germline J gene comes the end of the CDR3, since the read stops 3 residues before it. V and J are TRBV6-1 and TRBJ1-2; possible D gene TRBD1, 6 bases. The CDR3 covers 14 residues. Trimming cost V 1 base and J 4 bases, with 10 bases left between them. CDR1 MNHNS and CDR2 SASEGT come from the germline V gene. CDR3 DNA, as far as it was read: TGTGCCAGCAGTGAAGTAGGGGGTAGCTATGGC. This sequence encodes CASSEVGGSYG. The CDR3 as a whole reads CASSEVGGSYGYTF.

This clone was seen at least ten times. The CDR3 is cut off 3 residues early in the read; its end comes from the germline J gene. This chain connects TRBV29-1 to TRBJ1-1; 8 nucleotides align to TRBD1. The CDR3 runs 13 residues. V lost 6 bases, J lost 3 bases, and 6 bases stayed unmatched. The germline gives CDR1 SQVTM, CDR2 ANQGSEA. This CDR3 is CSVRQGRYTEAFF. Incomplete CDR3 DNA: TGCAGCGTACGACAGGGGAGATACACTGAA.

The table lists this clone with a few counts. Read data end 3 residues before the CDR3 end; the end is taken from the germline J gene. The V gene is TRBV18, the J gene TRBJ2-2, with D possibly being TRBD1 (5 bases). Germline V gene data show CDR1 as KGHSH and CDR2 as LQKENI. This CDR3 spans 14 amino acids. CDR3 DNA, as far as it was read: TGTGCCAGCTCACAGCAGGGATTTAATGAAAAG. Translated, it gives CASSQQGFNEK. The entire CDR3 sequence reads CASSQQGFNEKLFF.

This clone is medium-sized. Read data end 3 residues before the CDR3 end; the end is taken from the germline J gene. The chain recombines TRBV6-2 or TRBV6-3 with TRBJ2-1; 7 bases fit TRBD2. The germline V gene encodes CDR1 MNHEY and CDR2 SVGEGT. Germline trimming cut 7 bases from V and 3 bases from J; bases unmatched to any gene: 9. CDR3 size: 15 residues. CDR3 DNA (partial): TGTGCCAGCACCGTCAGCGGGGAAGTCTACAATGAG. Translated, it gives CASTVSGEVYNE. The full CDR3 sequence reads CASTVSGEVYNEQFF.

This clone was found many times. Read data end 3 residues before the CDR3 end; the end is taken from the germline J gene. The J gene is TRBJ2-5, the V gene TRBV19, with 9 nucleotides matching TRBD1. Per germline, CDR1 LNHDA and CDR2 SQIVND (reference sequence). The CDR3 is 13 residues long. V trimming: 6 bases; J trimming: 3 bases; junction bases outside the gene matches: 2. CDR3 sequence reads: CASRGQGKETQYF. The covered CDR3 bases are TGTGCCAGTAGGGGACAGGGAAAAGAGACC.

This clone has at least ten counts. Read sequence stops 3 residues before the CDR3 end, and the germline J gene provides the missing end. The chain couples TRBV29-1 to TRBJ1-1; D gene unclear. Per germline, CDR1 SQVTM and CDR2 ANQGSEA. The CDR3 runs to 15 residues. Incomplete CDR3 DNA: TGCAGCGTTGAAGGAACCGACTCTGGTATCGACGAA. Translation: CSVEGTDSGIDE. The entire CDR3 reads CSVEGTDSGIDEAFF.

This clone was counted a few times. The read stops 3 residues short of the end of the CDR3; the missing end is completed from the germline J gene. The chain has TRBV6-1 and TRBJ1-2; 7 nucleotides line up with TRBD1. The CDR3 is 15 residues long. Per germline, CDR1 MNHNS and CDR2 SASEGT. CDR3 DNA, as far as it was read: TGTGCCAGCAGTGAGCAGGGGGAAAGCAACAATGAC. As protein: CASSEQGESNND. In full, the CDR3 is CASSEQGESNNDYTF.

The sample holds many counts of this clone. Incomplete CDR3 DNA: TGTGCCAGCAGCTCTCAGTTTGACACTGAA. Its protein is CASSSQFDTE. In full, the CDR3 is CASSSQFDTEAFF. The rearrangement joins TRBV11-2 to TRBJ1-1, with D unclear. The read gets to within 3 residues of the CDR3 end, and the germline J gene fills in the rest. V was cut by 4 bases and J by 3 bases, with 9 bases left in between. The germline gives CDR1 SGHAT, CDR2 FQNNGV. This CDR3 has 13 amino acids.

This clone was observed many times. CDR3 DNA, as far as it was read: TGTGCCAGCAGCTTGGACAGCGGCCTCACAGATACG. Its translation is CASSLDSGLTDT. The complete CDR3 sequence is CASSLDSGLTDTQYF. The chain joins TRBV5-4 to TRBJ2-3; D possibly corresponds to TRBD2 (5 bases). The observed sequence ends 3 residues before the CDR3 terminus, with the missing tail filled in from the germline J gene. The CDR3 has 15 residues. V was cut by 0 bases and J by 2 bases, with 10 bases left in between. Germline values: CDR1 SGHNT, CDR2 YYREEE (reference sequence).

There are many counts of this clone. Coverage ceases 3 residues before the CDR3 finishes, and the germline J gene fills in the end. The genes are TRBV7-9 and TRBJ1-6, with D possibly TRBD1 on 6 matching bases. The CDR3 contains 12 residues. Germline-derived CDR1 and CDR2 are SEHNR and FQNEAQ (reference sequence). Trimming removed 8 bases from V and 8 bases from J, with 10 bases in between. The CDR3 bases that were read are TGTGCCAGCGCAGGGGATGATTCACCC. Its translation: CASAGDDSP. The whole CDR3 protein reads CASAGDDSPLHF.

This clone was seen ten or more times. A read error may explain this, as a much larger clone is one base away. The CDR3 DNA, read in part, is TGCGCCAGCAGATTAGACTCTGGGGCCAACGTG. It encodes CASRLDSGANV. The CDR3 in full is CASRLDSGANVLFF. The rearrangement joins TRBV5-1 to TRBJ2-2; maybe TRBD1 (5 bases). Read data end 3 residues before the CDR3 end; the end is taken from the germline J gene. The length of the CDR3 is 14 residues. The germline CDR1 and CDR2 sequences are SGHRS and YFSETQ.

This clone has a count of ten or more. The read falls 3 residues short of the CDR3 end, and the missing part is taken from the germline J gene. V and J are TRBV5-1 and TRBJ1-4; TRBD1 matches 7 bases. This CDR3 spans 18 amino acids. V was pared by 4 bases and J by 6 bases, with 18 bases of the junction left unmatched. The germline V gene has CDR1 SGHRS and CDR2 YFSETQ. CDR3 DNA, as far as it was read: TGCGCCAGCAGCACCGAACGGACAGGTGAACCTACCGATGAAAAA. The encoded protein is CASSTERTGEPTDEK. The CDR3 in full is CASSTERTGEPTDEKLFF.

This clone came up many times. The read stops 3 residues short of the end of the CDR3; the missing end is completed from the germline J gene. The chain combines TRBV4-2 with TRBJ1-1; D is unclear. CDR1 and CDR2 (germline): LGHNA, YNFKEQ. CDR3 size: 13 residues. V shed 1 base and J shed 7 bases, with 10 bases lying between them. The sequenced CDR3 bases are TGTGCCAGCAGCCAAGTTTTCGGGGTTGAA. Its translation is CASSQVFGVE. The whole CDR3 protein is CASSQVFGVEAFF.

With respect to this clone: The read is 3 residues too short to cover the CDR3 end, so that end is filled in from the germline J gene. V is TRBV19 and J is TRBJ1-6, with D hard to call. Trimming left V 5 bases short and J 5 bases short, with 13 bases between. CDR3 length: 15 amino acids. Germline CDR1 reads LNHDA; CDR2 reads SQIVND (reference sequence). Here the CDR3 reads CASSPQFLDNSPLHF. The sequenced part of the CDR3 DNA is TGTGCCAGTAGTCCTCAGTTCCTTGATAATTCACCC.

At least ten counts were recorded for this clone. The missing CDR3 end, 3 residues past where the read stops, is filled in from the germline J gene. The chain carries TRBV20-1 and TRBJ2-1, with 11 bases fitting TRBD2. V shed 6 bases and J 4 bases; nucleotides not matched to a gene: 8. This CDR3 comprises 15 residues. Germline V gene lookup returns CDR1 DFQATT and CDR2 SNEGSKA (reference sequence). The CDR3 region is CSATPGTSGYNEQFF. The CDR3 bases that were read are TGCAGTGCCACACCCGGGACTAGCGGATACAATGAG.

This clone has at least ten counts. The CDR3 DNA, read in part, is TGTGCCAGTAGTCTCTCGACAACCAAGGGGACC. Translated: CASSLSTTKGT. Given in full, the CDR3 is CASSLSTTKGTQYF. V and J are TRBV19 and TRBJ2-5; D is unclear. The CDR3 end lies 3 residues beyond the end of the read and is filled in from the germline J gene. V lost 5 bases, J lost 7 bases, and 17 bases lay in between. Per the germline V gene, CDR1 is LNHDA and CDR2 is SQIVND (reference sequence). This CDR3 is built from 14 residues. The full variable domain, rest sourced from reference TRBV19 and TRBJ2-5, is DGGITQSPKYLFRKEGQNVTLSCEQNLNHDAMYWYRQDPGQGLRLIYYSQIVNDFQKGDIAEGYSVSREKKESFPLTVTSAQKNPTAFYLCASSLSTTKGTQYFGPGTRLLVL.

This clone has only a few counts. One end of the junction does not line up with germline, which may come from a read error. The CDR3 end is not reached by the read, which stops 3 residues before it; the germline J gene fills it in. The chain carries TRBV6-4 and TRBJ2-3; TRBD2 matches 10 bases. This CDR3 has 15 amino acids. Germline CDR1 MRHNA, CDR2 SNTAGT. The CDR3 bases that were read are TGTGCCGGCAGTGAAAGCGGGGGGGCGTCAGATACG. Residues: CAGSESGGASDT. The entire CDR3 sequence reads CAGSESGGASDTQYF.

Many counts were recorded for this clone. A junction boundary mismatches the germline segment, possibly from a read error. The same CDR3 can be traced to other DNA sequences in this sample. The CDR3 sequence: CASSQKTASGNTIYF. The CDR3 bases that were read are TGTGCCAGCAGCCAGAAAACAGCCTCTGGAAACACG. The gene calls are TRBV14 and TRBJ1-3; the D is unclear. Sequencing ends 3 residues short of the CDR3 end; the germline J gene provides the rest. The CDR3 loop spans 15 amino acids. Germline V gene sequence: CDR1 SGHDN, CDR2 FVKESK.